The 30 T cell receptor beta chains reported below all come from one sample, sequenced in a study of cytomegalovirus exposure and HLA in healthy donors. Produced via immunoSEQ multiplex PCR; TCRdb's table is partial and in-frame only. The sample lists 90,000 to 150,000 clones; over 65% were seen once. The source material was PBMCs. These receptors were taken from a woman under 40 in good health and CMV-seronegative.

This clone showed up just once. The rearrangement links TRBV7-9 to TRBJ2-1; 11 nucleotides line up with TRBD2. V trimming: 5 bases; J trimming: 4 bases; junction bases outside the gene matches: 7. The CDR3 runs to 16 residues. Germline V gene lookup returns CDR1 SEHNR and CDR2 FQNEAQ (reference sequence). The DNA for the CDR3 is TGTGCCAGCAGCAACAGACTAGCGGGGCCTTACAATGAGCAGTTCTTC. It encodes CASSNRLAGPYNEQFF.

V is TRBV7-2 and J is TRBJ1-1; D remains ambiguous. Germline values: CDR1 SGHTA, CDR2 FQGNSA. This CDR3 has 15 residues. Trimming took off 1 base at V and 5 bases at J, with 14 bases between the two ends. This CDR3 is CASSLDGQAGTEAFF. The CDR3 coding sequence is TGTGCCAGCAGCTTAGATGGGCAGGCTGGGACTGAAGCTTTCTTT.

This clone was recorded a few times. The genes are TRBV5-1 and TRBJ1-3, with D possibly matching TRBD1 (5 bases). V lost 2 bases and J 3 bases, leaving 9 bases between the germline ends. This CDR3 region has 14 residues. The V gene's germline CDR1 is SGHRS and CDR2 YFSETQ. The CDR3 DNA follows: TGCGCCAGCAGCTTAACAGGCGGTGGAAACACCATATATTTT. It yields the protein CASSLTGGGNTIYF.

This clone appeared a few times. CDR3 residues: CASSLSGQGHKTEAFF. The CDR3 DNA reads TGTGCCAGCAGCTTATCGGGACAGGGGCACAAAACTGAAGCTTTCTTT. The chain couples TRBV7-8 to TRBJ1-1, with TRBD1 identical over 10 bases. This CDR3 spans 16 amino acids. V trimming: 2 bases; J trimming: 5 bases; junction bases outside the gene matches: 8. CDR1 is SGHVS and CDR2 is FQNEAQ in the germline V gene.

The chain couples TRBV13 to TRBJ2-1; 7 nucleotides match TRBD2. The CDR3 loop spans 16 amino acids. Germline CDR1 reads PRHDT; CDR2 reads FYEKMQ (reference sequence). V gave up 5 bases and J gave up 2 bases; unmatched junction bases: 9. The CDR3 is CASSPEGRGTYNEQFF. DNA for the CDR3: TGTGCCAGCAGCCCCGAGGGGCGGGGGACCTACAATGAGCAGTTCTTC.

The chain joins TRBV2 to TRBJ2-6, with D hard to call. Germline CDR1 is SNHLY and CDR2 is FYNNEI. This CDR3 is built from 15 residues. The V and J ends lost 3 bases and 0 bases respectively, with 6 bases between them. This CDR3 is CASSDWSSGANVLTF. CDR3 sequence (DNA): TGTGCCAGCAGTGATTGGAGCTCTGGGGCCAACGTCCTGACTTTC.

The sample holds one count of this clone. V gene TRBV18 combines with J gene TRBJ1-3; no reliable D call. The length of the CDR3 is 14 residues. Germline values: CDR1 KGHSH, CDR2 LQKENI. V was shortened by 3 bases and J by 4 bases, with 10 bases between the two germline ends. The CDR3 reads CASSPAGSGNTIYF. Written as DNA, the CDR3 is TGTGCCAGCTCACCGGCGGGGTCGGGAAACACCATATATTTT.

The chain links TRBV7-2 to TRBJ1-5; unclear D gene. The CDR3 loop spans 13 amino acids. CDR1 SGHTA and CDR2 FQGNSA come from the germline V gene. Trimming removed 5 bases at V and 6 bases at J, with 11 bases between. CDR3 amino acids: CASSTRQGQPQHF. CDR3 DNA: TGTGCCAGCAGCACCAGACAAGGTCAGCCCCAGCATTTT.

This clone has just one count. Here the CDR3 DNA reads TGTGCCAGCAACCTGGTGACAGGGCCAACAGAGACCCAGTACTTC. Its translation: CASNLVTGPTETQYF. The chain links TRBV5-6 to TRBJ2-5; 7 nucleotides align to TRBD1. V shed 6 bases and J 4 bases; nucleotides not matched to a gene: 12. The CDR3 runs to 15 residues. Germline V gene sequence: CDR1 SGHDT, CDR2 YYEEEE.

The chain couples TRBV5-6 to TRBJ2-1; TRBD2 aligns across 12 bases. Trimming removed 0 bases from V and 7 bases from J; junction bases left unmatched: 8. The CDR3 runs 17 residues. In germline, CDR1 is SGHDT, CDR2 YYEEEE. This CDR3 reads CASSLEVLAGGPNEQFF. In DNA, the CDR3 is TGTGCCAGCAGCTTGGAAGTCCTAGCGGGGGGGCCGAATGAGCAGTTCTTC.

The chain employs TRBV27 and TRBJ2-7, with 10 bases identical to TRBD1. V gave up 6 bases and J gave up 6 bases; unmatched junction bases: 2. Germline V gene lookup returns CDR1 MNHEY and CDR2 SMNVEV (reference sequence). CDR3 length: 12 residues. The CDR3 DNA sequence: TGTGCCAGCAGGACAGGGGGCGGCGAGCAGTACTTC. Protein: CASRTGGGEQYF.

The J gene is TRBJ2-7, the V gene TRBV7-2; 7 bases agree with TRBD1. V shed 4 bases, J shed 3 bases, and the junction held 9 bases outside the gene matches. Per germline, CDR1 SGHTA and CDR2 FQGNSA. This CDR3 has 15 residues. In DNA form, the CDR3 reads TGTGCCAGCAGCTCGAATTGGGACAGTTTCTACGAGCAGTACTTC. Translated, it gives CASSSNWDSFYEQYF.

V usage is TRBV5-4 and J usage is TRBJ2-5; no definite D call. CDR3 length: 11 residues. The germline V gene has CDR1 SGHNT and CDR2 YYREEE (reference sequence). The germline V and J ends were trimmed by 0 bases and 5 bases, with 2 bases remaining between them. The CDR3 sequence: CASSLAETQYF. The CDR3 coding sequence is TGTGCCAGCAGCTTGGCGGAGACCCAGTACTTC.

The rearrangement joins TRBV7-8 to TRBJ1-1; D call uncertain. In germline, CDR1 is SGHVS, CDR2 FQNEAQ. The CDR3 runs 15 residues. V was pared by 8 bases and J by 0 bases, with 16 bases between. The CDR3 sequence: CASGLRGVLNTEAFF. CDR3 nucleotide sequence: TGTGCCAGCGGTTTGCGCGGGGTTTTGAACACTGAAGCTTTCTTT.

The chain has TRBV11-3 and TRBJ2-5; 7 bases fit TRBD2. Germline V CDR1 and CDR2: SGHNT, YENEEA. The ends lost 3 bases at V and 2 bases at J; junction bases unmatched: 0. The CDR3 is 13 residues long. The CDR3 here is CASSLGLQETQYF. CDR3 bases: TGTGCCAGCAGCTTGGGACTACAAGAGACCCAGTACTTC. The full variable domain, with the rest looked up from reference TRBV11-3 and TRBJ2-5, is EAGVVQSPRYKIIEKKQPVAFWCNPISGHNTLYWYLQNLGQGPELLIRYENEEAVDDSQLPKDRFSAERLKGVDSTLKIQPAELGDSAVYLCASSLGLQETQYFGPGTRLLVL.

The gene calls are TRBV10-2 and TRBJ2-1, with 11 positions matching TRBD2. The CDR3 is 14 residues long. V trimming: 8 bases; J trimming: 5 bases; junction bases outside the gene matches: 5. Germline values: CDR1 WSHSY, CDR2 SAAADI. CDR3 DNA sequence: TGCGCCAGCCGTCTAGCGGGGGGCAACAATGAGCAGTTCTTC. Protein: CASRLAGGNNEQFF.

The CDR3 sequence: CASSPPGNEQFF. The DNA of the CDR3 is TGTGCCAGCAGCCCTCCGGGCAATGAGCAGTTCTTC. J is TRBJ2-1 and V is TRBV11-2; no firm D call. Per germline, CDR1 SGHAT and CDR2 FQNNGV. V dropped 5 bases and J dropped 6 bases, with 8 bases sitting between them. The CDR3 sequence is 12 residues long.

The chain couples TRBV7-6 to TRBJ2-1, with D possibly TRBD2 on 6 matching bases. In germline, CDR1 is SGHVS, CDR2 FNYEAQ. Between the trimmed V and J ends, which lost 5 bases and 0 bases, there was a span of 14 bases. CDR3 length: 16 residues. CDR3 bases: TGTGCCAGCAGCCACCGGAGGGGCAGCTCCTACAATGAGCAGTTCTTC. Protein sequence: CASSHRRGSSYNEQFF.

The V gene is TRBV27, the J gene TRBJ1-2; TRBD1 is a possible D gene (5 bases). This CDR3 is built from 15 residues. Looked up from germline, CDR1 is MNHEY and CDR2 is SMNVEV (reference sequence). V dropped 8 bases and J dropped 2 bases, with 18 bases sitting between them. In DNA, the CDR3 is TGTGCCAGCGGCGGGGGTGGGCAGATAAACTATGGCTACACCTTC. Translating gives CASGGGGQINYGYTF.

This clone was recorded many times. This sequence joins TRBV19 and TRBJ2-5; perhaps TRBD2 as D (5 bases). The ends were cut back, 1 base at V and 5 bases at J, with 11 bases in the middle. CDR1 is LNHDA, CDR2 SQIVND, per germline (reference sequence). There are 14 residues in the CDR3. CDR3 nucleotides: TGTGCCAGTAGTATAGTGCTAGCTGGGGAGACCCAGTACTTC. Protein sequence: CASSIVLAGETQYF.

Comments on this clone: Different DNA sequences within this sample yield the same CDR3. J is TRBJ1-1 and V is TRBV6-5; D is unresolved. CDR1 is MNHEY, CDR2 SVGAGI, per germline. The CDR3 loop spans 14 amino acids. V shed 0 bases and J shed 3 bases, with 8 bases lying between them. In DNA form, the CDR3 reads TGTGCCAGCAGTTACTCGCGGGGAGACACTGAAGCTTTCTTT. It yields the protein CASSYSRGDTEAFF.

V gene TRBV7-8 combines with J gene TRBJ1-1; 7 bases are a match to TRBD1. The CDR3 extends over 13 amino acids. V was pared by 1 base and J by 5 bases, with 1 base of the junction left unmatched. Germline V gives CDR1 SGHVS, CDR2 FQNEAQ. CDR3 coding DNA: TGTGCCAGCAGCTTAGTGGACAGGACTGAAGCTTTCTTT. This translates into CASSLVDRTEAFF.

The gene calls are TRBV11-2 and TRBJ1-6; 10 bases fit TRBD1. This CDR3 contains 14 residues. Germline CDR1 is SGHAT and CDR2 is FQNNGV. The junction had 6 bases not matched to a gene; V was cut back by 7 bases and J by 9 bases. CDR3 sequence reads: CASKPGQGFSPLHF. CDR3 sequence (DNA): TGTGCCAGCAAACCGGGACAGGGGTTTTCACCCCTCCACTTT.

The V and J genes are TRBV18 and TRBJ1-2; unclear D gene. V was cut by 3 bases and J by 2 bases, with 10 bases left in between. The CDR3 has 14 residues. Germline V gene data show CDR1 as KGHSH and CDR2 as LQKENI. DNA of the CDR3: TGTGCCAGCTCACCCTTGACTGAGAACTATGGCTACACCTTC. Protein: CASSPLTENYGYTF.

The rearrangement joins TRBV7-2 to TRBJ1-5; no definite D call. Trimming took 2 bases from V and 2 from J, leaving 7 bases between them. This CDR3 has 14 residues. Germline-derived CDR1 and CDR2 are SGHTA and FQGNSA. CDR3 residues: CASSLPGGNQPQHF. CDR3 DNA: TGTGCCAGCAGCTTACCAGGTGGCAATCAGCCCCAGCATTTT.

DNA for the CDR3: TGTGCTAGTGGAACTGGACAGGGGGGCACCGGGGAGCTGTTTTTT. This sequence encodes CASGTGQGGTGELFF. V usage is TRBV12-5 and J usage is TRBJ2-2; TRBD1 matches at 10 bases. The germline gives CDR1 LGHNT, CDR2 FRNRAP. V lost 6 bases and J lost 4; bases outside the gene matches: 5. CDR3 length equals 15 residues.

The chain carries TRBV7-9 and TRBJ1-5; D gene ambiguous. Per germline, CDR1 SEHNR and CDR2 FQNEAQ (reference sequence). The CDR3 is 13 residues long. The V gene lost 2 bases and the J gene lost 4 bases, with 6 bases spanning the gap. CDR3 region: CASSLSVNQPQHF. In nucleotides, the CDR3 is TGTGCCAGCAGCTTATCGGTGAATCAGCCCCAGCATTTT.

The chain employs TRBV5-8 and TRBJ1-2; D is uncertain. Deletions cut 4 bases from V and 1 base from J, with 8 bases between. Germline V CDR1 and CDR2: SGHTS, YDEGEE. The CDR3 is 13 residues long. The CDR3 nucleotides are TGTGCCAGCAGCCGTTCGTTTAACTATGGCTACACCTTC. This translates into CASSRSFNYGYTF.

This clone was seen once. The chain carries TRBV9 and TRBJ2-7; TRBD1 is a possible D gene (7 bases). Germline loops: CDR1 SGDLS, CDR2 YYNGEE. Trimming removed 0 bases from V and 3 bases from J, with 10 bases in between. This CDR3 has 14 amino acids. In DNA form, the CDR3 reads TGTGCCAGCAGCGTAGGACAGGGACTCTACGAGCAGTACTTC. Translated: CASSVGQGLYEQYF. Using reference TRBV9 and TRBJ2-7 for the parts outside the CDR3, the full variable domain is DSGVTQTPKHLITATGQRVTLRCSPRSGDLSVYWYQQSLDQGLQFLIQYYNGEERAKGNILERFSAQQFPDLHSELNLSSLELGDSALYFCASSVGQGLYEQYFGPGTRLTVT.

This clone has just one count. The J gene is TRBJ1-5, the V gene TRBV6-5, with a weak D call TRBD1 (5 bases). CDR1 is MNHEY, CDR2 SVGAGI, per germline. This CDR3 comprises 14 residues. The V and J ends lost 6 bases and 3 bases respectively, with 12 bases between them. The CDR3 region is CASSPRQPNQPQHF. In nucleotides, the CDR3 is TGTGCCAGCAGCCCTAGACAGCCCAATCAGCCCCAGCATTTT.